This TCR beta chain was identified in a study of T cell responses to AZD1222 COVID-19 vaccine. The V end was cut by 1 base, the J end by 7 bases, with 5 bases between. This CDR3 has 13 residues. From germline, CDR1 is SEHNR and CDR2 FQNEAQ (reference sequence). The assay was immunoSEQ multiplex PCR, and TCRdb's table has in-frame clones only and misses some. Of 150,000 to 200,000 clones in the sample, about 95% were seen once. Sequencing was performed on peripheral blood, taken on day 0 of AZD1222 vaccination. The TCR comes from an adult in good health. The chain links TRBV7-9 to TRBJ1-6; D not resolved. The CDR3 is CASSLGGNSPLHF. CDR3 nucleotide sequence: TGTGCCAGCAGCTTAGGGGGAAATTCACCCCTCCACTTT.